This TCR beta chain was observed in a study of blood T cell repertoires in COVID-19. Trimming cost V 11 bases and J 5 bases, with 16 bases left between them. The germline CDR1 and CDR2 sequences are SNHLY and FYNNEI. The CDR3 consists of 13 residues. Clones were sequenced by immunoSEQ multiplex PCR, and TCRdb holds only the in-frame ones, with some missing. The sample includes some 100,000 clones, 84% of them seen just once. The sample taken for sequencing was peripheral blood. The rearrangement links TRBV2 to TRBJ1-5, with D perhaps matching TRBD1 (6 bases). The clonotype originates from a woman between 50 and 59 years old with acute or convalescent COVID-19. The CDR3, as DNA: TGTGCCTCTCAGGGGAGGGCGTATCAGCCCCAGCATTTT. Encoded protein: CASQGRAYQPQHF.